This TCR beta chain is from a study of cytomegalovirus exposure and HLA in healthy donors. Study details: The 110 million or so unique TCR beta sequences, from about 170 million T cells, were found by an earlier analysis. Broader study findings: A later analysis linked a missense DCLRE1C variant to TCR beta V- and J-gene trimming. The classifier, whose performance was assessed in both the original and validation cohorts, reportedly diagnosed cytomegalovirus status with high specificity and sensitivity.

The primer mix had 60 Vbeta and 13 Jbeta primers. The method was immunoSEQ multiplex PCR; TCRdb's version includes in-frame clones alone and lacks a portion of them. In all, the sample yields approximately 51,000 clones. Trimming at V came to 4 bases and at J to 5 bases, leaving 3 bases not matched to a gene. In germline, CDR1 is SGHTA, CDR2 FQGTGA. CDR3 length equals 14 residues. Note on this clone: No antigen is known for it.

The material sequenced was PBMCs. The chain couples TRBV7-3 to TRBJ1-1, with 11 bases lining up with TRBD1. The source of this sequence is a middle-aged man in good health and CMV-seropositive. The CDR3 bases are TGTGCCAGCAGCTCGGGACAGGGGGTTACTGAAGCTTTCTTT. Its translation: CASSSGQGVTEAFF.